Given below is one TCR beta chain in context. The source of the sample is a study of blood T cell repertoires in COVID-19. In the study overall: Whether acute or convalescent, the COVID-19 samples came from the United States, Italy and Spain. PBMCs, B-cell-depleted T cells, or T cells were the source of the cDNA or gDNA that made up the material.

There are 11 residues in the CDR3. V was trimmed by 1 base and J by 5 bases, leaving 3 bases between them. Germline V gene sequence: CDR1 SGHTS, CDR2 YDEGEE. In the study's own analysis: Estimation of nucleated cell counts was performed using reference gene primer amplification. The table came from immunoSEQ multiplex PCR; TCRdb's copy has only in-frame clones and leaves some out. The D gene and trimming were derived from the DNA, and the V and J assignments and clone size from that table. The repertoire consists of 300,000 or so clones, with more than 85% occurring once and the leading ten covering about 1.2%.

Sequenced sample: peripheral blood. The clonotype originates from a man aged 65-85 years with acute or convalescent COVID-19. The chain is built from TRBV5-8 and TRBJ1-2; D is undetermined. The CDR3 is CASSLRYGYTF. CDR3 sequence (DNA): TGTGCCAGCAGCTTGCGGTATGGCTACACCTTC. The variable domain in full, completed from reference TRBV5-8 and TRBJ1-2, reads EAGVTQSPTHLIKTRGQQATLRCSPISGHTSVYWYQQALGLGLQFLLWYDEGEERNRGNFPPRFSGRQFPNYSSELNVNALELEDSALYLCASSLRYGYTFGSGTRLTVV.